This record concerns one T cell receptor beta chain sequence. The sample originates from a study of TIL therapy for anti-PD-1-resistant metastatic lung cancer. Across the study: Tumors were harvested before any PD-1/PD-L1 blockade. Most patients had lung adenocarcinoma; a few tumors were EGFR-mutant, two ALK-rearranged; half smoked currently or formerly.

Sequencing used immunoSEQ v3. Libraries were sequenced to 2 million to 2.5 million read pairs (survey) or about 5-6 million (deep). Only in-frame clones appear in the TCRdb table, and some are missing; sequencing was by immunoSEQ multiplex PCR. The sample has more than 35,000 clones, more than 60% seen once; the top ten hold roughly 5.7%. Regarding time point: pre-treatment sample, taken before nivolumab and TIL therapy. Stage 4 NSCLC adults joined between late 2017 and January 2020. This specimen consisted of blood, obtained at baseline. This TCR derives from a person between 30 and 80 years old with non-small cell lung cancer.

This CDR3 reads CASSQDTGLGLNEQFF. The CDR3, as DNA: TGCGCCAGCAGCCAAGACACAGGCCTAGGGCTCAATGAGCAGTTCTTC. The genes are TRBV4-3 and TRBJ2-1; a possible D gene is TRBD1 (5 bases). Germline V gene sequence: CDR1 LGHNA, CDR2 YSLEER. The V and J ends lost 0 bases and 6 bases respectively, with 15 bases between them. The CDR3 is 16 amino acids.